This T cell receptor (beta chain) was documented in a study of blood T cell repertoires in COVID-19. Study-level information: The United States, Italy and Spain supplied acute and convalescent COVID-19 samples.

There are 18 residues in the CDR3. Germline V gives CDR1 KGHSH, CDR2 LQKENI. The V segment lost 2 bases and the J segment 1 base; nucleotides outside the gene matches: 13. Per the authors' pipeline: Reference gene primers were amplified, and this amplification served to estimate nucleated cell counts. Generated by immunoSEQ multiplex PCR, the TCRdb table keeps only in-frame clones and is missing some. V and J calls and clone size come straight from that table; D and trimming were deduced from the DNA. Here the sample spans about 9,000 clones, roughly 85% being singletons. The TCR sequence derives from a human donor in a cohort sampled during active COVID-19. Sequencing was carried out using peripheral blood. The chain uses TRBV18 and TRBJ1-2, with TRBD1 matching over 7 bases. The CDR3 DNA reads TGTGCCAGCTCACCAGGGGCCGGGACAGAAAAAAGTAACTATGGCTACACCTTC. This encodes CASSPGAGTEKSNYGYTF.